This T cell receptor beta chain comes out of a study of T cells in Graves' hyperthyroidism and ophthalmopathy. Overall study: Peripheral blood sampling occurred at initial diagnosis, before any treatment. Study findings and constraints: Most clonotypes expanded in the thyroid (above 0.001) were also present in blood.

Template material for amplifying TCR beta CDR3 regions consisted of RNA transcripts. During a first-round RT-PCR of the TCR CDR3, the HTBI primer set was used. TCRdb fed the multiplex PCR reads into MiXCR, producing one record per CDR3 protein. The table lists approximately 600,000 distinct CDR3 sequences, more than 13% of them singletons. A NOSPECS grade of at least 4, a Clinical Activity Score of at least 3 and duration under 3 months were recorded in ophthalmopathy patients. The CDR3 spans 15 residues. The V gene end was trimmed by 3 bases and the J gene end by 5 bases; junction bases not matched to a gene: 8. Per the germline V gene, CDR1 is SNHLY and CDR2 is FYNNEI. This clonotype appeared many times. Its antigen is unknown.

The source of this sequence is a young woman with Graves' ophthalmopathy. The sample was blood. The V gene is TRBV2, the J gene TRBJ2-7; 9 bases line up with TRBD2. CDR3 region: CASSDGGRVSHEQYF. The CDR3 DNA follows: TGTGCCAGCAGTGACGGCGGGAGGGTTTCCCACGAGCAGTACTTC.